This TCR beta chain was found in a study of blood T cell repertoires in COVID-19. Data came from immunoSEQ multiplex PCR; TCRdb stores just in-frame clones and leaves some out. The sample records roughly 300,000 clones, roughly 85% being singletons. Germline V gene sequence: CDR1 SGHTA, CDR2 FQGTGA. The CDR3 spans 16 residues. V lost 5 bases to trimming and J lost 1 base, with 18 bases between them. The sequence derives from a human donor in a cohort sampled during active COVID-19. This chain uses TRBV7-3 with TRBJ2-7; D is undetermined. Sample: peripheral blood. CDR3 nucleotide sequence: TGTGCCAGCAGCCTAGAATATGCAGCCCGATCCTACGAGCAGTACTTC. It translates to CASSLEYAARSYEQYF. Full variable domain (outside the CDR3, taken from reference TRBV7-3 and TRBJ2-7): GAGVSQTPSNKVTEKGKYVELRCDPISGHTALYWYRQSLGQGPEFLIYFQGTGAADDSGLPNDRFFAVRPEGSVSTLKIQRTERGDSAVYLCASSLEYAARSYEQYFGPGTRLTVT.